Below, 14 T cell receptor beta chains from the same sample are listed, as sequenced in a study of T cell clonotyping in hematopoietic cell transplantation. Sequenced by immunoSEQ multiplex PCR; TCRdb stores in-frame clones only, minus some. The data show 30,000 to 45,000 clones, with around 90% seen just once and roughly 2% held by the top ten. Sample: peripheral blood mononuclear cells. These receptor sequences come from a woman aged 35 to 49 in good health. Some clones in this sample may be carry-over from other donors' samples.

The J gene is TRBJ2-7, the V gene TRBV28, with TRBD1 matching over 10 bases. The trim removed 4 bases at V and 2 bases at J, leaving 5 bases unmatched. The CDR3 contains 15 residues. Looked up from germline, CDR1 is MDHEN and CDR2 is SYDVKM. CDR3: CASSSRDRGPYEQYF. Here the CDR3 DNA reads TGTGCCAGCAGTTCCCGGGACAGGGGCCCCTACGAGCAGTACTTC.

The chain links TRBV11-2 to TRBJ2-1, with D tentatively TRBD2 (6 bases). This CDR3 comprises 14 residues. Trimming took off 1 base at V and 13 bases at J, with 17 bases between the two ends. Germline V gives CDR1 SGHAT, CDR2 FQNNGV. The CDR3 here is CASSLAPTLAKQFF. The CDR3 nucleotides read TGTGCCAGCAGCTTAGCCCCAACACTAGCAAAACAGTTCTTC.

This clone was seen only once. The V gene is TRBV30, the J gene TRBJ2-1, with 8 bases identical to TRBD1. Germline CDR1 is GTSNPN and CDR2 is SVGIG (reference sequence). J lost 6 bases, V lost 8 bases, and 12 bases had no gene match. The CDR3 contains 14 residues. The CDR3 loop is CAVEAGGLGNEQFF. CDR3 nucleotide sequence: TGTGCCGTGGAGGCAGGGGGCTTGGGCAATGAGCAGTTCTTC. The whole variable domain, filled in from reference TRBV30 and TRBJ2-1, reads SQTIHQWPATLVQPVGSPLSLECTVEGTSNPNLYWYRQAAGRGLQLLFYSVGIGQISSEVPQNLSASRPQDRQFILSSKKLLLSDSGFYLCAVEAGGLGNEQFFGPGTRLTVL.

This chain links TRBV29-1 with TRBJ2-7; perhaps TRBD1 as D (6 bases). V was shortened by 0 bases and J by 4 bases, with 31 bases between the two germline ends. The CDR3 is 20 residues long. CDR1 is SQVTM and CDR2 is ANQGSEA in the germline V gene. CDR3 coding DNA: TGCAGCGTTGAAGATCGGACAGCGCCCGGTAAGGGTCCCGGATTATACGAGCAGTACTTC. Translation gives CSVEDRTAPGKGPGLYEQYF.

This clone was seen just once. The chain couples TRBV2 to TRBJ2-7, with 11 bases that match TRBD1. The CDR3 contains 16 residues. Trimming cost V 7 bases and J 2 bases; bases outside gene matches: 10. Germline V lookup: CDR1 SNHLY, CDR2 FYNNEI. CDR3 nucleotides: TGTGCCAGCAATGACGGACAGGGGGCCGAAGCCTACGAGCAGTACTTC. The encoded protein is CASNDGQGAEAYEQYF.

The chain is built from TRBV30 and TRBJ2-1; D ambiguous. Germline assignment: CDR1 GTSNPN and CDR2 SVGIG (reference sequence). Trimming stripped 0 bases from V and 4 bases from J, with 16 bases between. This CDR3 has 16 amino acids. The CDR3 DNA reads TGTGCCTGGAGTGTAAGGGTTAGCTTTCTTTACAATGAGCAGTTCTTC. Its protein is CAWSVRVSFLYNEQFF.

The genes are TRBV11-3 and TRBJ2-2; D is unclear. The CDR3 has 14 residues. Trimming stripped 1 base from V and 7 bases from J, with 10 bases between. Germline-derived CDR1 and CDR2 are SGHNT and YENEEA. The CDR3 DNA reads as TGTGCCAGCAGCTTAGGGAGCGTCGACGGGGAGCTGTTTTTT. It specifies CASSLGSVDGELFF.

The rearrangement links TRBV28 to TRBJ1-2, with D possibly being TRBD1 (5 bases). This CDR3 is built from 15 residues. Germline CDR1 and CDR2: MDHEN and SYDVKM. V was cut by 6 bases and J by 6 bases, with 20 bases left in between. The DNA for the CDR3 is TGTGCCAGCAGCCCTGGGGGTGCAGGGAAAAATGGCTACACCTTC. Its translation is CASSPGGAGKNGYTF.

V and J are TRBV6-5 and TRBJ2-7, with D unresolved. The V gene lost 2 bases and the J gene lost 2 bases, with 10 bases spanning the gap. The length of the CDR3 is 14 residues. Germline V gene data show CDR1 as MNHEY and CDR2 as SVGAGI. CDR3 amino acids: CASSYSRSTYEQYF. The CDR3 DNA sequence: TGTGCCAGCAGTTACAGTCGCAGTACCTACGAGCAGTACTTC.

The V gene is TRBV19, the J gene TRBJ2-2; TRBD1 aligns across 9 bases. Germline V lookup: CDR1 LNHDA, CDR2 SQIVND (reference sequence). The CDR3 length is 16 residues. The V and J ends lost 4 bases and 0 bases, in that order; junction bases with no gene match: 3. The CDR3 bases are TGTGCCAGTAGTACCGGGACAGGGACGAACACCGGGGAGCTGTTTTTT. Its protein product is CASSTGTGTNTGELFF.

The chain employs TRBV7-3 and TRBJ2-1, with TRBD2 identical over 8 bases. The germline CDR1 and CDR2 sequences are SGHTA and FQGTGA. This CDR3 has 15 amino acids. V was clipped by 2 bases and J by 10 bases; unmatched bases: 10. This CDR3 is CASSLAGGEGEEQFF. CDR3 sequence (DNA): TGTGCCAGCAGCTTAGCGGGAGGCGAGGGGGAGGAGCAGTTCTTC.

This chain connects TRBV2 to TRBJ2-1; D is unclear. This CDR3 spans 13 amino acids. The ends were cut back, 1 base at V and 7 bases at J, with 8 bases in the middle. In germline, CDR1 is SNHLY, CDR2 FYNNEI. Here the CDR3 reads CASSEGGNNEQFF. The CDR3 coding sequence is TGTGCCAGCAGTGAAGGGGGAAATAATGAGCAGTTCTTC.

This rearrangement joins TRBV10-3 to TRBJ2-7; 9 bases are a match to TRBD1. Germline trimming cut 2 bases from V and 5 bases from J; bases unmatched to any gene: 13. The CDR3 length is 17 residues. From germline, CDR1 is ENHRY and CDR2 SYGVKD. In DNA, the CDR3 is TGTGCCATCAGTGAGCCCCGGGACAGGGTTTCCCGGGACGAGCAGTACTTC. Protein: CAISEPRDRVSRDEQYF.

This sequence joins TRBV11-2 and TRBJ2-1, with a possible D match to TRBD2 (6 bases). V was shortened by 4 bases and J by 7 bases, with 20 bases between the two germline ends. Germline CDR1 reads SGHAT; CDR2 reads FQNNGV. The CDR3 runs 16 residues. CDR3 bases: TGTGCCAGCAGCTCCACTCCGGGACTTGGGCGAAATGAGCAGTTCTTC. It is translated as CASSSTPGLGRNEQFF.